The clone carrying this T cell receptor (beta chain) was found a few times. V dropped 1 base and J dropped 5 bases, with 9 bases sitting between them. This CDR3 is 13 amino acids long. RNA transcripts were the source from which TCR beta CDR3 regions were amplified. First-round RT-PCR relied on HTBI primers, and a second-round multiplex PCR came next. TCRdb processed the multiplex PCR reads anew with MiXCR; each CDR3 protein has one entry. The sample shows some 380,000 distinct CDR3 sequences, 15% of them seen only once. This sample stems from a study of Graves' ophthalmopathy and Graves' hyperthyroidism.

This clonotype originated in a woman aged 18-29 years with stable Graves' hyperthyroidism. Material: peripheral blood. The chain has TRBV12-3 or TRBV12-4 and TRBJ2-7; D remains unclear. In nucleotides, the CDR3 is TGTGCCAGCAGTTTAGGACCTCGACACGAGCAGTACTTC. Protein sequence: CASSLGPRHEQYF.